One sample yielded the 14 T cell receptor beta chains listed below, sequenced in a study of blood T cells in healthy people across ages. Alongside a J-beta primer mix, a sample-barcoded 5' primer served in a second PCR lasting about 7 to 12 cycles. MiXCR was run by TCRdb on the 5' RACE reads, yielding one entry per CDR3 protein. This sample has about 1.8 million distinct CDR3 sequences, with about 50% found just once. The sequenced sample was blood. Receptors originate from a woman in her forties in good health.

The rearrangement uses TRBV28 and TRBJ2-7, with D possibly being TRBD1 (6 bases). The length of the CDR3 is 14 residues. The germline gives CDR1 MDHEN, CDR2 SYDVKM. V lost 5 bases and J 3 bases, leaving 14 bases between the germline ends. The CDR3 reads CASSVVGTNYEQYF. DNA of the CDR3: TGTGCCAGCAGTGTGGTCGGGACAAACTACGAGCAGTACTTC.

The chain recombines TRBV20-1 with TRBJ2-5; 9 bases map to TRBD2. V shed 1 base, J shed 2 bases, and the junction held 5 bases outside the gene matches. Per germline, CDR1 DFQATT and CDR2 SNEGSKA (reference sequence). The CDR3 consists of 15 residues. CDR3 amino acids: CSARVVAGGQETQYF. The CDR3 DNA sequence: TGCAGTGCTAGAGTAGTTGCGGGGGGGCAAGAGACCCAGTACTTC.

The V gene is TRBV6-1, the J gene TRBJ2-2, with TRBD2 matching over 9 bases. V was clipped by 7 bases and J by 6 bases; unmatched bases: 12. Germline CDR1 reads MNHNS; CDR2 reads SASEGT. This CDR3 has 16 amino acids. The CDR3 sequence: CASTKPGTSWPGELFF. CDR3 DNA sequence: TGTGCCAGCACTAAGCCCGGGACTAGCTGGCCCGGGGAGCTGTTTTTT.

The rearrangement uses TRBV20-1 and TRBJ2-3; D ambiguous. Germline assignment: CDR1 DFQATT and CDR2 SNEGSKA (reference sequence). The V end was cut by 0 bases, the J end by 4 bases, with 5 bases between. The CDR3 is 12 residues long. The CDR3 sequence: CSARDDADTQYF. The CDR3 DNA follows: TGCAGTGCTAGAGATGACGCAGATACGCAGTATTTT.

This clonotype was found a few times. The chain recombines TRBV12-3 or TRBV12-4 with TRBJ2-6; D is unclear. The CDR3 extends over 16 amino acids. Between the trimmed V and J ends, which lost 3 bases and 1 base, there was a span of 10 bases. CDR3 residues: CASSFPAISGANVLTF. The CDR3 nucleotides are TGTGCCAGCAGTTTCCCAGCGATATCTGGGGCCAACGTCCTGACTTTC.

This chain connects TRBV2 to TRBJ1-1; D ambiguous. V gave up 6 bases and J gave up 1 base, with 12 bases separating them. This CDR3 comprises 14 residues. Germline-derived CDR1 and CDR2 are SNHLY and FYNNEI. CDR3 region: CASRLQSSNTEAFF. The CDR3 coding sequence is TGTGCCAGCAGATTACAGTCCTCGAACACTGAAGCTTTCTTT.

This clonotype was picked up a small number of times. The chain couples TRBV28 to TRBJ1-2, with no clear D. CDR3 length: 12 residues. The germline V and J ends were trimmed by 7 bases and 4 bases, with 10 bases remaining between them. CDR1 and CDR2 (germline): MDHEN, SYDVKM. The CDR3 coding sequence is TGTGCCAGCACCGGTTTGGTCTATGGCTACACCTTC. As protein: CASTGLVYGYTF.

This clonotype was observed a few times. The chain has TRBV4-1 and TRBJ2-5; 10 bases match TRBD2. CDR1 and CDR2 (germline): MGHRA, YSYEKL. After removal of 3 bases from V and 1 base from J, the junction contained 5 bases not matched to a gene. The CDR3 sequence is 16 residues long. For the CDR3, the DNA is TGCGCCAGCAGCCATGGGGCTAGCGGGGGCCAAGAGACCCAGTACTTC. It specifies CASSHGASGGQETQYF.

The V gene is TRBV6-2 or TRBV6-3, the J gene TRBJ1-1; D gene unclear. V was trimmed by 6 bases and J by 1 base, leaving 12 bases between them. Germline loops: CDR1 MNHEY, CDR2 SVGEGT. CDR3 length: 14 residues. DNA of the CDR3: TGTGCCAGCAGGCGACGACTGGGGAACACTGAAGCTTTCTTT. Its translation is CASRRRLGNTEAFF.

This chain connects TRBV6-2 or TRBV6-3 to TRBJ2-2; 14 bases fit TRBD2. Germline V gene lookup returns CDR1 MNHEY and CDR2 SVGEGT. J gave up 4 bases and V 4 bases, and 17 bases lay outside the gene matches. The CDR3 is made up of 21 amino acids. CDR3 DNA sequence: TGTGCCAGCAGTTCCCCCCGGGGACTAGCGGGGGCCGGGGAACTCACCGGGGAGCTGTTTTTT. This sequence encodes CASSSPRGLAGAGELTGELFF.

The chain joins TRBV28 to TRBJ2-1, with TRBD1 as a possible D gene (6 bases). The CDR3 totals 14 residues. Trimming removed 6 bases from V and 2 bases from J, with 11 bases in between. Germline values: CDR1 MDHEN, CDR2 SYDVKM. The CDR3 protein is CASSDRTPYNEQFF. DNA of the CDR3: TGTGCCAGCAGCGACAGGACACCCTACAATGAGCAGTTCTTC.

This clonotype was detected only a few times. V and J are TRBV12-3 or TRBV12-4 and TRBJ2-5, with TRBD1 as a possible D gene (6 bases). V gave up 5 bases and J gave up 0 bases, with 10 bases separating them. There are 14 residues in the CDR3. Written as DNA, the CDR3 is TGTGCCAGCAGTGGAGACAGGAACCAAGAGACCCAGTACTTC. It codes for CASSGDRNQETQYF.

This rearrangement joins TRBV7-2 to TRBJ1-5; D is possibly TRBD1 (5 bases). Trimming cost V 5 bases and J 3 bases, with 11 bases left between them. The CDR3 is 14 residues long. The germline CDR1 and CDR2 sequences are SGHTA and FQGNSA. In nucleotides, the CDR3 is TGTGCCAGCAGCCGTGACAGTAACAATCAGCCCCAGCATTTT. It codes for CASSRDSNNQPQHF.

The V and J genes are TRBV11-1 and TRBJ2-2; tentatively, D is TRBD2 (6 bases). Germline V gives CDR1 SGHAT, CDR2 FQDESV (reference sequence). The CDR3 covers 14 residues. V shed 3 bases and J shed 4 bases, with 9 bases lying between them. The CDR3 nucleotides read TGTGCCAGCAGCTTGAGGAGGGCCACCGGGGAGCTGTTTTTT. Residues: CASSLRRATGELFF.